This TCR beta chain was sequenced in a study of T cells in Graves' hyperthyroidism and ophthalmopathy. Looking at the study overall: Once the initial diagnosis was made, peripheral blood was obtained before any treatment. Study findings and constraints: Model-based prediction identified ophthalmopathy a median around 6.7 months prior to its onset.

About this clonotype: Its antigen is unidentified.

RNA transcripts were the template for amplifying TCR beta CDR3 regions. A set of HTBI primers served as the primers for a first-round RT-PCR of the TCR CDR3. TCRdb independently ran MiXCR on the multiplex PCR reads; one entry per CDR3 protein. The repertoire includes more than 550,000 distinct CDR3 sequences, roughly a sixth of them detected once, and over 15% sits in the top ten. Sampled blood dates from first hyperthyroidism diagnosis, and it precedes any ophthalmopathy symptoms. Cells are PBMCs isolated from 10 ml of fresh blood. V was pared by 4 bases and J by 4 bases, with 7 bases between. The CDR3 is 13 amino acids.

Sequencing was carried out using blood. The chain carries TRBV12-3 or TRBV12-4 and TRBJ2-2; D gene uncertain. This sequence originates from a woman aged 50 to 60 with Graves' hyperthyroidism that later progressed to Graves' ophthalmopathy. The CDR3 region is CASSYAPTGELFF. The CDR3 nucleotides read TGTGCCAGCAGTTACGCTCCCACCGGGGAGCTGTTTTTT.